Listed here are 8 T cell receptor beta chains from one sample, sequenced in a study of shared clonotypes between healthy human individuals. The naive CD8 fraction comprised CD45RO-negative cells positively selected for CCR7 and excluded terminally differentiated effector memory CD45RA+ cells. Repertoires were generated with immunoSEQ multiplex PCR, while TCRdb's copy carries only in-frame clones and drops some. The data contain about 2.2 million clones, 80% to 95% of them seen just once; the ten biggest clones take up around 1.8%. Sequenced: naive CD8+ T cells from PBMCs. The receptors come from a man younger than 35 in good health. Some clones in this sample may be carry-over from other donors' samples.

The gene calls are TRBV18 and TRBJ1-1; no reliable D call. There are 17 residues in the CDR3. The V gene's germline CDR1 is KGHSH and CDR2 LQKENI. Trimming took 5 bases from V and 3 from J, leaving 22 bases between them. The CDR3 DNA is TGTGCCAGCTCAGCCCTCAGTTCGGCCACCCCGGACACTGAAGCTTTCTTT. This sequence encodes CASSALSSATPDTEAFF.

The V and J genes are TRBV7-8 and TRBJ2-7; 9 bases are shared with TRBD2. From germline, CDR1 is SGHVS and CDR2 FQNEAQ. CDR3 length: 16 residues. With 5 bases clipped from V and 4 bases from J, the junction kept 12 bases outside the gene matches. The CDR3 here is CASSELGRGGRYEQYF. The CDR3 DNA reads TGTGCCAGCAGCGAACTTGGGCGGGGGGGCCGATACGAGCAGTACTTC.

This clone was observed a handful of times. The rearrangement joins TRBV5-6 to TRBJ1-1; 7 bases agree with TRBD1. This CDR3 is 13 amino acids long. CDR1 is SGHDT, CDR2 YYEEEE, per germline. With 0 bases clipped from V and 8 bases from J, the junction kept 4 bases outside the gene matches. The DNA for the CDR3 is TGTGCCAGCAGCTTGGCCCGACAGGGAGAAGCTTTCTTT. Encoded protein: CASSLARQGEAFF. Based on the CDR3 plus reference TRBV5-6 and TRBJ1-1, the full variable domain is DAGVTQSPTHLIKTRGQQVTLRCSPKSGHDTVSWYQQALGQGPQFIFQYYEEEERQRGNFPDRFSGHQFPNYSSELNVNALLLGDSALYLCASSLARQGEAFFGQGTRLTVV.

This chain connects TRBV27 to TRBJ2-7; perhaps TRBD2 as D (6 bases). In germline, CDR1 is MNHEY, CDR2 SMNVEV (reference sequence). The CDR3 is 18 amino acids. V gave up 7 bases and J gave up 3 bases, with 28 bases separating them. The CDR3 is CASTKTGRPGRRSYEQYF. In DNA, the CDR3 is TGTGCCAGCACCAAAACGGGAAGGCCCGGGAGACGAAGCTACGAGCAGTACTTC.

In the case of this clone: The same CDR3 can be traced to other DNA sequences in this sample. This chain links TRBV19 with TRBJ2-2; D gene ambiguous. V was cut by 0 bases and J by 8 bases, with 7 bases left in between. The CDR3 extends over 13 amino acids. Germline V gives CDR1 LNHDA, CDR2 SQIVND (reference sequence). Written as DNA, the CDR3 is TGTGCCAGTAGTATAGATTTGACTGGGGAGCTGTTTTTT. Translation gives CASSIDLTGELFF.

Worth noting for this clone: Other DNA sequences in the sample encode the same CDR3. J is TRBJ1-1 and V is TRBV27; D gene unclear. CDR1 is MNHEY and CDR2 is SMNVEV in the germline V gene (reference sequence). Trimming removed 9 bases at V and 1 base at J, with 12 bases between. The length of the CDR3 is 13 residues. The CDR3 region is CASSLTGNTEAFF. In nucleotides, the CDR3 is TGTGCCAGTTCCCTAACGGGGAACACTGAAGCTTTCTTT.

CDR3 residues: CASSVNLRDSLYFSGNTIYF. The CDR3 nucleotides are TGTGCCAGTAGTGTCAACCTCCGGGACAGCCTATATTTCTCTGGAAACACCATATATTTT. J is TRBJ1-3 and V is TRBV19; 7 positions agree with TRBD1. V trimming: 5 bases; J trimming: 0 bases; junction bases outside the gene matches: 19. This CDR3 is built from 20 residues. Germline V gene sequence: CDR1 LNHDA, CDR2 SQIVND (reference sequence).

V usage is TRBV7-9 and J usage is TRBJ1-1, with D unresolved. The germline V and J ends were trimmed by 3 bases and 8 bases, with 16 bases remaining between them. The germline V gene has CDR1 SEHNR and CDR2 FQNEAQ (reference sequence). The CDR3 consists of 14 residues. The DNA for the CDR3 is TGTGCCAGCAGCTTTACGTCCGGCACACGAGAAGCTTTCTTT. It codes for CASSFTSGTREAFF.